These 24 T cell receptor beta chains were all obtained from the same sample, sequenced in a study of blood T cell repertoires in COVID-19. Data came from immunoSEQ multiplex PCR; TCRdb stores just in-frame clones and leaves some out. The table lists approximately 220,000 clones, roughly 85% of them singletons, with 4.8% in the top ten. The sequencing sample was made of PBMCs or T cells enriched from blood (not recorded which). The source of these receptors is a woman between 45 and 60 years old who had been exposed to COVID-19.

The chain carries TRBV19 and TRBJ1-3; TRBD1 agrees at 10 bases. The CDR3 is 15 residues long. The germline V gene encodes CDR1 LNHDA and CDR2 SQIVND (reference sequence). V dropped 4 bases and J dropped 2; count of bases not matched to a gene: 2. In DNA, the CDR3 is TGTGCCAGTAGTAGACAGGGGGCGGCTGGAAACACCATATATTTT. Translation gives CASSRQGAAGNTIYF. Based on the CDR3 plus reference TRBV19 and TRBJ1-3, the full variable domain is DGGITQSPKYLFRKEGQNVTLSCEQNLNHDAMYWYRQDPGQGLRLIYYSQIVNDFQKGDIAEGYSVSREKKESFPLTVTSAQKNPTAFYLCASSRQGAAGNTIYFGEGSWLTVV.

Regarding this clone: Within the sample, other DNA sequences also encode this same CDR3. This CDR3 is CASSSAGGGTDTQYF. In nucleotides, the CDR3 is TGTGCCAGCAGTTCAGCCGGGGGGGGCACAGATACGCAGTATTTT. The genes are TRBV28 and TRBJ2-3; 8 bases fit TRBD2. Germline lookup yields CDR1 MDHEN and CDR2 SYDVKM. Trimming removed 4 bases from V and 1 base from J; junction bases left unmatched: 4. The CDR3 totals 15 residues.

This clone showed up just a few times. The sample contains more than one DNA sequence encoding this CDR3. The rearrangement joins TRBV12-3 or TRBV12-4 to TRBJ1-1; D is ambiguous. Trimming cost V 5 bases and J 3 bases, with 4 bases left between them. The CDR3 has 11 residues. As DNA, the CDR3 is TGTGCCAGCAGTCGGTACACTGAAGCTTTCTTT. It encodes CASSRYTEAFF.

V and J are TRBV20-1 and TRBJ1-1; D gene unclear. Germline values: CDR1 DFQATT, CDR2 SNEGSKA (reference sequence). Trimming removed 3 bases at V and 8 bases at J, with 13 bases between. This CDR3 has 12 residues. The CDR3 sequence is CSASLGGREAFF. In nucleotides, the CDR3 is TGCAGTGCTAGTCTAGGAGGGAGGGAAGCTTTCTTT.

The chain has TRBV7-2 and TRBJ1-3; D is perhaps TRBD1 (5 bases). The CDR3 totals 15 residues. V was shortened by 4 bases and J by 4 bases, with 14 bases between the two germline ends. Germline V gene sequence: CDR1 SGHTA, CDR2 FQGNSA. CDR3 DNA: TGTGCCAGCAGCTCCCTGGGCAGGGCCGGAAACACCATATATTTT. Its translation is CASSSLGRAGNTIYF.

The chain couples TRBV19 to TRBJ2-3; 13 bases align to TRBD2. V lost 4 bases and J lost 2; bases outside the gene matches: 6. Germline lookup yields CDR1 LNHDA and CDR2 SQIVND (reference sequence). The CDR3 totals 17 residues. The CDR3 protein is CASSRTSGGASTDTQYF. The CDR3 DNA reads TGTGCCAGTAGTAGAACTAGCGGGGGGGCATCCACAGATACGCAGTATTTT.

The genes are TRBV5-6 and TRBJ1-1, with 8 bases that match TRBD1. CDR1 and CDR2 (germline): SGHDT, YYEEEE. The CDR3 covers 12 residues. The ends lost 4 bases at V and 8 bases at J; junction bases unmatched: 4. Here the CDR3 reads CASSLGDREAFF. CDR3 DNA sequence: TGTGCCAGCAGCCTGGGGGACAGGGAAGCTTTCTTT.

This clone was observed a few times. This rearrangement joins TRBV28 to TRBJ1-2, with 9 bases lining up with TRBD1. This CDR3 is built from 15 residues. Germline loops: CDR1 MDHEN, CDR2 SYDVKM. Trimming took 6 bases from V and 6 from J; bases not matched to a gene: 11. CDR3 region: CASSFDGGQGNGYTF. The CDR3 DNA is TGTGCCAGCAGCTTCGACGGTGGACAGGGGAATGGCTACACCTTC.

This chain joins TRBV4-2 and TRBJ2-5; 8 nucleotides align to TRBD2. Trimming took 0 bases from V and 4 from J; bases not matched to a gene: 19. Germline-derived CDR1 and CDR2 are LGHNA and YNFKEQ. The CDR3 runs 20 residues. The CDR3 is CASSQEGPEPIGGGRETQYF. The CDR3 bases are TGTGCCAGCAGCCAAGAAGGGCCCGAACCAATCGGGGGGGGGCGAGAGACCCAGTACTTC.

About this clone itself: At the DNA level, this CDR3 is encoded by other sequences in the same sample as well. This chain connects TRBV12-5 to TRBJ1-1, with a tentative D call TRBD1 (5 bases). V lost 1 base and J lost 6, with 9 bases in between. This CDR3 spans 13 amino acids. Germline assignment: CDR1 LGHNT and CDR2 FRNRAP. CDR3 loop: CASGLDWGAEAFF. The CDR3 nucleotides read TGTGCTAGTGGTTTGGATTGGGGGGCTGAAGCTTTCTTT.

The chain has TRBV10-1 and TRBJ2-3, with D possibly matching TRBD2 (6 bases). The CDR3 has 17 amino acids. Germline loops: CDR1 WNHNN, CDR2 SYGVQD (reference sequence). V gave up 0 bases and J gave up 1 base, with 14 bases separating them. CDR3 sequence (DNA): TGCGCCAGCAGTGAGTCCAAGACGGGGGTGGGCACAGATACGCAGTATTTT. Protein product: CASSESKTGVGTDTQYF.

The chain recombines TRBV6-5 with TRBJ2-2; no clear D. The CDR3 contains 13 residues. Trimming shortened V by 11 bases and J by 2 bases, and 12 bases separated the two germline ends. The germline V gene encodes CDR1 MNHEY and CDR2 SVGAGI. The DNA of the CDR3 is TGTGCCGCCCAGAATCCAAACACCGGGGAGCTGTTTTTT. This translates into CAAQNPNTGELFF.

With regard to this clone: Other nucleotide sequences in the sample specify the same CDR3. The CDR3 reads CASSSTGQGGYGYTF. The CDR3 region has the DNA TGTGCCAGCAGTTCTACCGGACAGGGGGGCTATGGCTACACCTTC. The rearrangement uses TRBV28 and TRBJ1-2; 10 nucleotides agree with TRBD1. The CDR3 spans 15 residues. The germline CDR1 and CDR2 sequences are MDHEN and SYDVKM. V gave up 4 bases and J gave up 4 bases; unmatched junction bases: 6.

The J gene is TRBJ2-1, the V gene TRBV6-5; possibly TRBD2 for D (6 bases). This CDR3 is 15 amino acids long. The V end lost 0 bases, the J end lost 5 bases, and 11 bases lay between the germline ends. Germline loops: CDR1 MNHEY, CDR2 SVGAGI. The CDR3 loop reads CASSYSGTQNNEQFF. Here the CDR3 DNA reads TGTGCCAGCAGTTACTCGGGGACTCAGAACAATGAGCAGTTCTTC.

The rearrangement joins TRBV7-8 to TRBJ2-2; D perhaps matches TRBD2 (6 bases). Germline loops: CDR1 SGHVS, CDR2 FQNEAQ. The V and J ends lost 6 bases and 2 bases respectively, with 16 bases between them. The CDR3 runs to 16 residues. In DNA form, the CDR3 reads TGTGCCAGCAGACTTAGCCGGGACTTAAACACCGGGGAGCTGTTTTTT. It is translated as CASRLSRDLNTGELFF. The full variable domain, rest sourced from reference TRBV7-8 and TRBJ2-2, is GAGVSQSPRYKVAKRGQDVALRCDPISGHVSLFWYQQALGQGPEFLTYFQNEAQLDKSGLPSDRFFAERPEGSVSTLKIQRTQQEDSAVYLCASRLSRDLNTGELFFGEGSRLTVL.

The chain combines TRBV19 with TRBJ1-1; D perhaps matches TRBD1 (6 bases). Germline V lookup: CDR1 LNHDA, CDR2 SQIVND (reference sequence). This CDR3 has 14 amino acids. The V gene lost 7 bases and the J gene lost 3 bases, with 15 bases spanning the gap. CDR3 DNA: TGTGCCAGTACCAACGGACAGAGAGACACTGAAGCTTTCTTT. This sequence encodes CASTNGQRDTEAFF.

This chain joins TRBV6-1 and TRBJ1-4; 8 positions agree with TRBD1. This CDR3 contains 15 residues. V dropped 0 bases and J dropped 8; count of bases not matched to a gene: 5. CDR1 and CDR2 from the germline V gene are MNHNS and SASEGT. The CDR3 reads CASSEATGGGEKLFF. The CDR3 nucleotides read TGTGCCAGCAGTGAAGCTACAGGGGGGGGAGAAAAACTGTTTTTT.

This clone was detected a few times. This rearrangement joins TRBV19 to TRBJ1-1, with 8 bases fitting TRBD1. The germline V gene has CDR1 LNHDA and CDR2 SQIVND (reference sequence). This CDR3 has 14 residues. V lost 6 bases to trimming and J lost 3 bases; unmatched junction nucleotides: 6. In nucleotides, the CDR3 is TGTGCCAGTAGCCGACAGGGGAAGGACACTGAAGCTTTCTTT. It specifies CASSRQGKDTEAFF. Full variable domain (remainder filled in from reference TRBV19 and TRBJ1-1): DGGITQSPKYLFRKEGQNVTLSCEQNLNHDAMYWYRQDPGQGLRLIYYSQIVNDFQKGDIAEGYSVSREKKESFPLTVTSAQKNPTAFYLCASSRQGKDTEAFFGQGTRLTVV.

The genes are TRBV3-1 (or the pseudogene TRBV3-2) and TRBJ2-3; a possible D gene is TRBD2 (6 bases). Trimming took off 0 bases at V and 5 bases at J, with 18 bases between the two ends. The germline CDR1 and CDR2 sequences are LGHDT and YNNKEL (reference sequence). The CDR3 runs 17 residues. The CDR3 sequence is CASSQDTAGNGIDTQYF. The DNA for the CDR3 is TGTGCCAGCAGCCAAGACACTGCGGGGAACGGGATAGATACGCAGTATTTT.

Written as DNA, the CDR3 is TGTGCCAGCAGCCGCCAGACAGGCCCTTATGGCTACACCTTC. The encoded protein is CASSRQTGPYGYTF. The genes are TRBV7-2 and TRBJ1-2; possible D gene TRBD1, 6 bases. With 5 bases removed from V and 5 bases from J, the gap between germline ends came to 15 bases. The CDR3 is 14 residues long. Germline lookup yields CDR1 SGHTA and CDR2 FQGNSA.

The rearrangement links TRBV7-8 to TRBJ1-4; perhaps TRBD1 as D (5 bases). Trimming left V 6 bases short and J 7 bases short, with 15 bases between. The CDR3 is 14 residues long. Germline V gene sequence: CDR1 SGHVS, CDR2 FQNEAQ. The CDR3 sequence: CASRRTGRGEKLFF. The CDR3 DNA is TGTGCCAGCAGGAGAACAGGAAGGGGTGAAAAACTGTTTTTT. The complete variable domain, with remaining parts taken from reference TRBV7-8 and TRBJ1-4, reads GAGVSQSPRYKVAKRGQDVALRCDPISGHVSLFWYQQALGQGPEFLTYFQNEAQLDKSGLPSDRFFAERPEGSVSTLKIQRTQQEDSAVYLCASRRTGRGEKLFFGSGTQLSVL.

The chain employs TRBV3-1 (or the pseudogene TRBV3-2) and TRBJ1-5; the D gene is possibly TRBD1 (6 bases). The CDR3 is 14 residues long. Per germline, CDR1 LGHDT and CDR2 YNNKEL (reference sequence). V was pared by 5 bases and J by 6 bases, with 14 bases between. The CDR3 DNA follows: TGTGCCAGCAGCTCCGGGAGGGGGTCTCAGCCCCAGCATTTT. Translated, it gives CASSSGRGSQPQHF.

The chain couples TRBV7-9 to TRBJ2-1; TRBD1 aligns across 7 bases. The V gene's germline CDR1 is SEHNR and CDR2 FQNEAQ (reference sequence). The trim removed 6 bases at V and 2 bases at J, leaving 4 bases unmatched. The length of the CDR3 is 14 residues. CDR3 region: CASSWTGTYNEQFF. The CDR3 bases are TGTGCCAGCAGTTGGACAGGAACCTACAATGAGCAGTTCTTC.

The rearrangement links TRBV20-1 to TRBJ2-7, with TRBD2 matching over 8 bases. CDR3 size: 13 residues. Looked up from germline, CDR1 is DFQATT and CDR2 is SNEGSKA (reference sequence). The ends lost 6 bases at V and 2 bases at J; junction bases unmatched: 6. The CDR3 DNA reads TGCAGTGCCAGTAGCGGGGTCGCCTACGAGCAGTACTTC. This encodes CSASSGVAYEQYF.